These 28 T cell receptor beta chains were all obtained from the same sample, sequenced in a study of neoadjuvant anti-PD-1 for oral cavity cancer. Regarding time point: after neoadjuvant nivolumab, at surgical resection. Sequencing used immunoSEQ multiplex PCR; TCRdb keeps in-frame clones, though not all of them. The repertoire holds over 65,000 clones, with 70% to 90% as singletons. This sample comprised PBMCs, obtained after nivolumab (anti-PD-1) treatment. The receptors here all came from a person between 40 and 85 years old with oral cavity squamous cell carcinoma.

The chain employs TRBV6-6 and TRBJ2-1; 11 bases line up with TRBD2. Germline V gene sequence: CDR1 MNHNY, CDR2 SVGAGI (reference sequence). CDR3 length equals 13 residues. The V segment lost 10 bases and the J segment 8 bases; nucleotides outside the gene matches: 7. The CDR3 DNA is TGTGCCACCGTCTTAGCGGGAGGGGATGAGCAGTTCTTC. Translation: CATVLAGGDEQFF.

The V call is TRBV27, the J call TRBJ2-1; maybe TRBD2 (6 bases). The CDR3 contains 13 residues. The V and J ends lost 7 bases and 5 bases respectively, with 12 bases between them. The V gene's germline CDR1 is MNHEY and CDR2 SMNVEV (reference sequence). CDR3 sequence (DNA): TGTGCCAGCACCGTAACGGGGGACAATGAGCAGTTCTTC. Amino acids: CASTVTGDNEQFF.

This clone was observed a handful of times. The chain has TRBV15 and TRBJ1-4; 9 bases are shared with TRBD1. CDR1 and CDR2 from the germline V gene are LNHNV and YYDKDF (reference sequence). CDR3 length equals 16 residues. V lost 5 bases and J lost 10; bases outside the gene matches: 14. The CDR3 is CATSGITGTGSGKLFF. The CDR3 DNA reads TGTGCCACCAGCGGGATTACCGGGACAGGGTCTGGAAAACTGTTTTTT.

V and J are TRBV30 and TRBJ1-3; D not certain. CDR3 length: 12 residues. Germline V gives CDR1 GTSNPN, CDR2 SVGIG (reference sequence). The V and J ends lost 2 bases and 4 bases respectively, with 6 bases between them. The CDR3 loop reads CAWSWMGNTIYF. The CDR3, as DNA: TGTGCCTGGAGTTGGATGGGAAACACCATATATTTT.

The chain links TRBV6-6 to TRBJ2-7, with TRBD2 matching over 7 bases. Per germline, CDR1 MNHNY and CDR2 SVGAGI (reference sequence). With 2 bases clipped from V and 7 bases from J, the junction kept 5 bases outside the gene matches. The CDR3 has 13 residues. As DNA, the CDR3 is TGTGCCAGCAGTTACCCGGGCGGGGGAGAGCAGTACTTC. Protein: CASSYPGGGEQYF.

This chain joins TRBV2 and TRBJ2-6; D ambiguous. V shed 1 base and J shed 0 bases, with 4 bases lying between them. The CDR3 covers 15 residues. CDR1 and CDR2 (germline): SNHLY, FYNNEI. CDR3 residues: CASSEVSSGANVLTF. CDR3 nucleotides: TGTGCCAGCAGTGAAGTTAGCTCTGGGGCCAACGTCCTGACTTTC.

The CDR3 region is CASSLAPTWMHEQYF. The CDR3 DNA sequence: TGCGCCAGCAGCTTGGCTCCCACGTGGATGCACGAGCAGTACTTC. The chain carries TRBV5-1 and TRBJ2-7; D gene ambiguous. The CDR3 contains 15 residues. V was trimmed by 0 bases and J by 5 bases, leaving 15 bases between them. Germline V gene sequence: CDR1 SGHRS, CDR2 YFSETQ.

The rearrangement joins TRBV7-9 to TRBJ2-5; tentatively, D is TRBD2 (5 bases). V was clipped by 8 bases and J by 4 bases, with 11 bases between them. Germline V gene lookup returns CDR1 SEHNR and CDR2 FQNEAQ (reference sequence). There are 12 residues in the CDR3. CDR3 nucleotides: TGTGCCAGCGAAGGACTCGGAGAGACCCAGTACTTC. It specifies CASEGLGETQYF.

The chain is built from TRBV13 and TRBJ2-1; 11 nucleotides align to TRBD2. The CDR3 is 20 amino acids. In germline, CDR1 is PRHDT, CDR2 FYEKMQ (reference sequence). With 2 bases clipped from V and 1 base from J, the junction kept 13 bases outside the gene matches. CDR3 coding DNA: TGTGCCAGCAGCTTACTCCGAGGTAGCGGGAGGGCCGGGTCCTACAATGAGCAGTTCTTC. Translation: CASSLLRGSGRAGSYNEQFF.

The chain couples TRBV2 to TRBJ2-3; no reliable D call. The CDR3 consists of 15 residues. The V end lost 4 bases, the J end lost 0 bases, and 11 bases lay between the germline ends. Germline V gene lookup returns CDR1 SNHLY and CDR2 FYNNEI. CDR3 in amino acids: CASSVSFSSTDTQYF. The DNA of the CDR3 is TGTGCCAGCAGTGTTTCGTTTTCTAGCACAGATACGCAGTATTTT.

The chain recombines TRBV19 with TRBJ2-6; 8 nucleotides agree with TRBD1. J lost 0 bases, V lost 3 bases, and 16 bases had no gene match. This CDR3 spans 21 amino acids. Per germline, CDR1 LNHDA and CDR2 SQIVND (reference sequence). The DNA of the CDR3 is TGTGCCAGTAGTATCCGAAAGTGGGCGAGACAGGGGAACTCTGGGGCCAACGTCCTGACTTTC. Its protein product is CASSIRKWARQGNSGANVLTF.

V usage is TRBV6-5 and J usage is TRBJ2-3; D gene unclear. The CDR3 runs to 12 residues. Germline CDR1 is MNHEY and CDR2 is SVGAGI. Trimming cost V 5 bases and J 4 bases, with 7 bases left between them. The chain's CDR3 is CASSRRPDTQYF. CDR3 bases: TGTGCCAGCAGTCGACGGCCAGATACGCAGTATTTT.

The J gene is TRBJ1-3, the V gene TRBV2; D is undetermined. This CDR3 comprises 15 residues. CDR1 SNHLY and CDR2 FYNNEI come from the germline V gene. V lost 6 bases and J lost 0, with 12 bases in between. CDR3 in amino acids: CASREIQSSGNTIYF. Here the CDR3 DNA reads TGTGCCAGCAGGGAAATTCAGAGCTCTGGAAACACCATATATTTT.

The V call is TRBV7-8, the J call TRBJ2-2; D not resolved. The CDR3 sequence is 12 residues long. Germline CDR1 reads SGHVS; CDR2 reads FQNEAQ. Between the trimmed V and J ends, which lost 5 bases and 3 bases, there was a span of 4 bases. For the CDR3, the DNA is TGTGCCAGCAGCCCTTACACCGGGGAGCTGTTTTTT. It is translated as CASSPYTGELFF.

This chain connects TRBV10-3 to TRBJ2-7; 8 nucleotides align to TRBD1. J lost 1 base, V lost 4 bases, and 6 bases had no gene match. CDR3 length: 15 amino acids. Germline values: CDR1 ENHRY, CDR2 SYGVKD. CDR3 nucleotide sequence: TGTGCCATCAGTGGGGGACAGGTTTATTCCTACGAGCAGTACTTC. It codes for CAISGGQVYSYEQYF.

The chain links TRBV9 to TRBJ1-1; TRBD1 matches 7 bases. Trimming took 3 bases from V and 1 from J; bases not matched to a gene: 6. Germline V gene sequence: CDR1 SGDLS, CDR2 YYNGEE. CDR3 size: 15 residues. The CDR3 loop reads CASSAQGQKNTEAFF. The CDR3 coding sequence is TGTGCCAGCAGCGCCCAGGGACAGAAGAACACTGAAGCTTTCTTT.

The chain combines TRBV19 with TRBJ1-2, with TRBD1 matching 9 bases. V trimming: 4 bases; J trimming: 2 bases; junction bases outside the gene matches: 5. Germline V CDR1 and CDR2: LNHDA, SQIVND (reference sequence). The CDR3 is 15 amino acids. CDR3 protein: CASSTPTGGNYGYTF. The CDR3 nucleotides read TGTGCCAGTAGTACTCCGACAGGGGGGAACTATGGCTACACCTTC.

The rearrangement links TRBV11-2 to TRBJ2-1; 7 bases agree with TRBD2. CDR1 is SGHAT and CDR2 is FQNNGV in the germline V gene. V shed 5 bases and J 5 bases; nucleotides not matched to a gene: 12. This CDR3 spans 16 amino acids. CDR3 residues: CASSRLGGITNNEQFF. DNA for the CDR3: TGTGCCAGCAGCAGACTCGGGGGGATAACCAACAATGAGCAGTTCTTC.

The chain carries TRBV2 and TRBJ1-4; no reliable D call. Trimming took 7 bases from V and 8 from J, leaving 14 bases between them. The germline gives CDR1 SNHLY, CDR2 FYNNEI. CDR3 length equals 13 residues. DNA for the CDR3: TGTGCCAGCAAAAAGGAAGTAGGGGAAAAACTGTTTTTT. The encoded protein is CASKKEVGEKLFF. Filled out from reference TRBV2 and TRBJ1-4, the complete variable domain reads EPEVTQTPSHQVTQMGQEVILRCVPISNHLYFYWYRQILGQKVEFLVSFYNNEISEKSEIFDDQFSVERPDGSNFTLKIRSTKLEDSAMYFCASKKEVGEKLFFGSGTQLSVL.

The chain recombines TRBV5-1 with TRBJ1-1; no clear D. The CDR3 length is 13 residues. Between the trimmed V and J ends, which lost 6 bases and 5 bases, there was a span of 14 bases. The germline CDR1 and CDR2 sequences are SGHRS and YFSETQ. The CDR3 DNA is TGCGCCAGCACCCTTGCGGTAGGGACTGAAGCTTTCTTT. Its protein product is CASTLAVGTEAFF.

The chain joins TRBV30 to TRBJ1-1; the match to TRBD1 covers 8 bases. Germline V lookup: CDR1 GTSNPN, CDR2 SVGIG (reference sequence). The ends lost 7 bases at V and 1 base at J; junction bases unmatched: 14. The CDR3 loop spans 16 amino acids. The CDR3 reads CAFRDRYMRANTEAFF. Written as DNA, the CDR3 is TGTGCCTTCCGGGACAGGTACATGAGGGCGAACACTGAAGCTTTCTTT. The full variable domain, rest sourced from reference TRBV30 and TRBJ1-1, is SQTIHQWPATLVQPVGSPLSLECTVEGTSNPNLYWYRQAAGRGLQLLFYSVGIGQISSEVPQNLSASRPQDRQFILSSKKLLLSDSGFYLCAFRDRYMRANTEAFFGQGTRLTVV.

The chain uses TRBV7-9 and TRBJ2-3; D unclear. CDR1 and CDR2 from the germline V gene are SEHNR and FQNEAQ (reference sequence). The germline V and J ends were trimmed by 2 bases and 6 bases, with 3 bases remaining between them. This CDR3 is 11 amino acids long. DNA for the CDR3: TGTGCCAGCAGCTTACGGGATACGCAGTATTTT. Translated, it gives CASSLRDTQYF.

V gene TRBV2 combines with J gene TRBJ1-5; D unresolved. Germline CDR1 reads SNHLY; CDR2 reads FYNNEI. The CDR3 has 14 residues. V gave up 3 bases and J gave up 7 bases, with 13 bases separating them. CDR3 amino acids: CASSDRLGRQPQHF. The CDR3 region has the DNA TGTGCCAGCAGTGATCGGCTCGGACGGCAGCCCCAGCATTTT.

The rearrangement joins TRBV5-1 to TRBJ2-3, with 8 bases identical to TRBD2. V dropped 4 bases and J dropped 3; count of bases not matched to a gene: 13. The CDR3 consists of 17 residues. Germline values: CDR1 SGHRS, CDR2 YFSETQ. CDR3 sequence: CASSPAAGGRETDTQYF. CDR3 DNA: TGCGCCAGCAGCCCGGCGGCGGGAGGACGGGAAACAGATACGCAGTATTTT. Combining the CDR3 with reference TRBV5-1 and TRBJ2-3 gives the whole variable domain KAGVTQTPRYLIKTRGQQVTLSCSPISGHRSVSWYQQTPGQGLQFLFEYFSETQRNKGNFPGRFSGRQFSNSRSEMNVSTLELGDSALYLCASSPAAGGRETDTQYFGPGTRLTVL.

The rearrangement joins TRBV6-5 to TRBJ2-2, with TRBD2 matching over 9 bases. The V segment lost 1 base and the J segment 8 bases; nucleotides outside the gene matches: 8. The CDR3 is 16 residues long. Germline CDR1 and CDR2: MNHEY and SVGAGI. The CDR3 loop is CASSYFGGRARGELFF. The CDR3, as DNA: TGTGCCAGCAGTTACTTTGGCGGGAGGGCCCGAGGGGAGCTGTTTTTT.

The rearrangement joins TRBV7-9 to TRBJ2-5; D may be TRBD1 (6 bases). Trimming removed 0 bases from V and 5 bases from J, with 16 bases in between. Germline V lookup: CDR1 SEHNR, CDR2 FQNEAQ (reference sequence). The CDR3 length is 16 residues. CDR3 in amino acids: CASSLAGRGIAETQYF. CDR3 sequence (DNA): TGTGCCAGCAGCTTAGCGGGCAGGGGAATTGCGGAGACCCAGTACTTC.

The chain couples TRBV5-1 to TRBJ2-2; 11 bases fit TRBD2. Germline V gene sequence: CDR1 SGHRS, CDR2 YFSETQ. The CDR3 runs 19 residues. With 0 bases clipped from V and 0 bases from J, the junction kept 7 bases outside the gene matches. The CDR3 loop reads CASSLARVAGGPNTGELFF. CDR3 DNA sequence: TGCGCCAGCAGCTTGGCCAGAGTAGCGGGAGGGCCGAACACCGGGGAGCTGTTTTTT.

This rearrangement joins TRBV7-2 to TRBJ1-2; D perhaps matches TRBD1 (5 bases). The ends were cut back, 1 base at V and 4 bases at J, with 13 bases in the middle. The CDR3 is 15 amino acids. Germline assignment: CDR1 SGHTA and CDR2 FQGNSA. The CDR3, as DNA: TGTGCCAGCAGCTTAGTTGGGGGGTTGGGCTATGGCTACACCTTC. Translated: CASSLVGGLGYGYTF.